This T cell receptor beta chain was retrieved from a study of graft-versus-host responses after intestinal transplantation. The overall study: All recipients were given anti-thymocyte globulin induction, and tacrolimus and steroids were then administered for roughly three years.

Points on this clone: Its antigen is still unknown.

Libraries were prepared by immunoSEQ multiplex PCR; TCRdb keeps only in-frame clonotypes and omits some of them. The sample shows approximately 78,000 clones, roughly 91% of them seen only once. The CDR3 runs 14 residues. Germline assignment: CDR1 SGDLS and CDR2 YYNGEE. With 0 bases removed from V and 7 bases from J, the gap between germline ends came to 10 bases. The material was unstimulated CD8+ T cells sorted from spleen or lymph node cells, obtained before transplant. The receptor comes from a human donor who was the organ donor for an intestinal transplant. J is TRBJ2-2 and V is TRBV9; D is undetermined. CDR3 sequence reads: CASSVAHSDGELFF. CDR3 DNA sequence: TGTGCCAGCAGCGTAGCTCATTCTGACGGGGAGCTGTTTTTT.